The rows below give T cell receptor beta chains drawn from one sample of a study of spatial heterogeneity in lung cancer. TCRdb reanalysed the 5' RACE reads using MiXCR and keeps one entry per CDR3 protein. The table lists about 52,000 distinct CDR3 sequences, around 7% of them singletons. This sample comprised PBMCs, obtained at follow-up. Receptors were obtained from a female donor with early-stage non-small cell lung cancer. CDR3s include the opening cysteine and the closing phenylalanine or tryptophan. The D gene is left open where the match is weak. A row's size may be missing; if present it is once, few, many or a size class.

cdr3_aa cdr3_nt v_call clone_size d_call j_call
CASSLGGYAYNSPLHF TGCGCCAGCAGCTTGGGAGGGTACGCCTATAATTCACCCCTCCACTTT TRBV5-1 many - TRBJ1-6
CASSPDPPGQAFNEQFF TGTGCCAGCAGCCCAGACCCTCCGGGACAGGCCTTCAATGAGCAGTTCTTC TRBV7-8 many TRBD1 TRBJ2-1
CASSRTGTGAYEQYF TGTGCCAGCAGTCGGACCGGGACAGGGGCCTACGAGCAGTACTTC TRBV9 many TRBD1 TRBJ2-7
CASSQARNQYF TGTGCCAGCAGCCAAGCCCGGAATCAGTACTTC TRBV3-1 many - TRBJ2-7
CASSSGTSGGWQYF TGTGCCAGCAGCTCCGGTACTAGCGGGGGGTGGCAGTACTTC TRBV7-2 - TRBD2 TRBJ2-7
CASSQAGTGGEKLFF TGCGCCAGCAGCCAAGCCGGGACAGGGGGGGAAAAACTGTTTTTT TRBV4-1 many TRBD1 TRBJ1-4
CASSRQANTGELFF TGCGCCAGCAGTCGGCAGGCGAACACCGGGGAGCTGTTTTTT TRBV4-1 many - TRBJ2-2
CASSLVTVEETQYF TGCGCCAGCAGCTTGGTTACGGTCGAAGAGACCCAGTACTTC TRBV5-1 few - TRBJ2-5
CASSLTSGGQETQYF TGTGCCAGCAGTTTAACTAGCGGGGGGCAAGAGACCCAGTACTTC TRBV28 many TRBD2 TRBJ2-5
CASRTSGPSYEQYF TGCGCCAGCAGAACTAGCGGCCCATCCTACGAGCAGTACTTC TRBV5-1 few TRBD2 TRBJ2-7
CASSPNPEGGEQFF TGTGCCAGCAGCCCCAACCCGGAGGGTGGAGAGCAGTTCTTC TRBV13 many - TRBJ2-1
CASSLGGSTEAFF TGTGCCAGCAGCTTGGGGGGCAGCACTGAAGCTTTCTTT TRBV7-3 many - TRBJ1-1
CASSPPASREKLFF TGTGCCAGCAGTCCGCCTGCATCTCGTGAAAAACTGTTTTTT TRBV12-3/TRBV12-4 many - TRBJ1-4
CASSLGGASKNTQYF TGTGCCAGCAGCTTAGGGGGGGCCTCGAAGAATACGCAGTATTTT TRBV7-2 many - TRBJ2-3
CASSFWGATYEQYF TGTGCCAGCAGCTTCTGGGGGGCCACCTACGAGCAGTACTTC TRBV7-8 few - TRBJ2-7
CASSLAFGGSLNTEAFF TGTGCCAGCAGCTTGGCCTTCGGAGGTTCATTGAACACTGAAGCTTTCTTT TRBV5-5 many - TRBJ1-1
CASSLRRGPETQYF TGTGCCAGCAGCTTAAGGCGGGGACCAGAGACCCAGTACTTC TRBV7-9 - - TRBJ2-5
CASSLVRGRVGYTF TGTGCCAGCAGCTTAGTACGTGGACGCGTCGGCTACACCTTC TRBV7-9 - - TRBJ1-2
CASSLKAGSSGGSTDTQYF TGTGCCAGCAGCTTAAAGGCAGGGAGTAGCGGGGGCAGCACAGATACGCAGTATTTT TRBV7-3 - TRBD2 TRBJ2-3
CASGLMVNTEAFF TGTGCCAGCGGGTTAATGGTGAACACTGAAGCTTTCTTT TRBV2 few - TRBJ1-1
CASSQYRDSSYNEQFF TGTGCCAGCAGCCAGTACCGGGACAGCTCCTACAATGAGCAGTTCTTC TRBV14 many TRBD1 TRBJ2-1
CASRPEFGGNTIYF TGTGCCAGCAGACCCGAGTTCGGCGGAAACACCATATATTTT TRBV6-5 many - TRBJ1-3
CSARTAGNTGELFF TGCAGTGCTCGGACAGCCGGGAACACCGGGGAGCTGTTTTTT TRBV20-1 many - TRBJ2-2
CASSLGQANSPLHF TGTGCCAGCAGCTTGGGACAGGCGAATTCACCCCTCCACTTT TRBV5-6 - - TRBJ1-6
CASSLRPNSEFF TGTGCCAGCAGCCTTCGGCCCAATTCGGAGTTCTTC TRBV7-9 - - TRBJ2-1
CASSPLQGVSTDTQYF TGTGCCAGCAGCCCGCTCCAGGGCGTTAGCACAGATACGCAGTATTTT TRBV7-2 - - TRBJ2-3
CASSQSPEKNYGYTF TGTGCCAGCAGCCAATCTCCAGAGAAAAACTATGGCTACACCTTC TRBV3-1 few - TRBJ1-2
CASRWTGGKLFF TGTGCCAGCAGGTGGACAGGGGGAAAACTGTTTTTT TRBV6-1 few TRBD1 TRBJ1-4
CASSLPRTGGYTEAFF TGCGCCAGCAGCTTGCCCCGGACAGGGGGCTACACTGAAGCTTTCTTT TRBV5-1 few TRBD1 TRBJ1-1
CASSQRGTPPGTQYF TGTGCCAGCAGTCAAAGAGGGACACCGCCGGGTACGCAGTATTTT TRBV3-1 many - TRBJ2-3
CSAREDRLAKNIQYF TGCAGTGCTAGAGAAGACAGGCTAGCCAAAAACATTCAGTACTTC TRBV20-1 few - TRBJ2-4
CASSSTQGVDGYTF TGCGCCAGCAGCTCAACCCAGGGGGTGGATGGCTACACCTTC TRBV5-1 - TRBD1 TRBJ1-2
CASSSGGLSNQPQHF TGTGCCAGCAGCTCAGGGGGCCTTAGCAATCAGCCCCAGCATTTT TRBV5-4 - TRBD1 TRBJ1-5
CASSNRQGTDGYTF TGTGCCAGCAGCAACCGACAGGGGACCGATGGCTACACCTTC TRBV12-3/TRBV12-4 many TRBD1 TRBJ1-2
CASSRDRATDTQYF TGTGCCAGCAGCCGGGACAGGGCAACAGATACGCAGTATTTT TRBV27 few TRBD1 TRBJ2-3
CSARAAAGGQRNEQFF TGCAGTGCTAGGGCCGCAGCGGGGGGGCAAAGGAATGAGCAGTTCTTC TRBV20-1 few TRBD2 TRBJ2-1
CASSLQPQETQYF TGTGCCAGCAGCTTACAACCCCAAGAGACCCAGTACTTC TRBV7-3 many - TRBJ2-5
CSAFSQGMNYGYTF TGCAGTGCCTTTTCTCAGGGGATGAACTATGGCTACACCTTC TRBV20-1 many - TRBJ1-2
CASSVGLSSYEQYF TGTGCCAGCAGCGTAGGACTAAGCTCCTACGAGCAGTACTTC TRBV9 many - TRBJ2-7
CASSQRVTDTQYF TGTGCCAGCAGCCAACGGGTTACAGATACGCAGTATTTT TRBV7-2 - - TRBJ2-3